This T cell receptor (beta chain) was recorded in a study of cytomegalovirus exposure and HLA in healthy donors. 13 Jbeta primers and 60 Vbeta primers were used for the PCR. The table came from immunoSEQ multiplex PCR; TCRdb's copy has only in-frame clones and leaves some out. This table has approximately 100,000 clones, about a tenth appearing once. Trimming left V 3 bases short and J 4 bases short, with 12 bases between. CDR1 is SNHLY, CDR2 FYNNEI, per germline. This CDR3 is 14 amino acids long. This clone turned up a few times. The clonotype comes from a man aged 45-65 years in good health and CMV-seropositive. V usage is TRBV2 and J usage is TRBJ1-2, with D possibly matching TRBD1 (6 bases). The sample taken for sequencing was PBMCs. CDR3 loop: CASSDTGRFYGYTF. CDR3 bases: TGTGCCAGCAGTGATACAGGGCGGTTCTATGGCTACACCTTC.